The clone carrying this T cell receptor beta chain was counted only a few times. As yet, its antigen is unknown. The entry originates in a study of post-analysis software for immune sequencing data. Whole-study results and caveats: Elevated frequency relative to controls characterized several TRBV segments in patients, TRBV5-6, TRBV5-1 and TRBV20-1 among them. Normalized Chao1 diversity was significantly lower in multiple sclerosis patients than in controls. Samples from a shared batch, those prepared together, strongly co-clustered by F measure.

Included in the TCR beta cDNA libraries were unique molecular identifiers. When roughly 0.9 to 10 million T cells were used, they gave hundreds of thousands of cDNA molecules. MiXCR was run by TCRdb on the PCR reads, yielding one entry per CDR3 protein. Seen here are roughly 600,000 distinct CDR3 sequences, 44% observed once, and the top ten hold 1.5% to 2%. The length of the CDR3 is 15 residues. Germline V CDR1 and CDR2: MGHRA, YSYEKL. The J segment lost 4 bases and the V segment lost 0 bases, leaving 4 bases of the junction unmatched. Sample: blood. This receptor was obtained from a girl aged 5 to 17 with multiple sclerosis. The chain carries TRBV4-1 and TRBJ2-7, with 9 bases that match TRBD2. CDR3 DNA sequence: TGCGCCAGCAGCCAAGATCTGCGGGAGGGGTACGAGCAGTACTTC. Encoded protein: CASSQDLREGYEQYF.